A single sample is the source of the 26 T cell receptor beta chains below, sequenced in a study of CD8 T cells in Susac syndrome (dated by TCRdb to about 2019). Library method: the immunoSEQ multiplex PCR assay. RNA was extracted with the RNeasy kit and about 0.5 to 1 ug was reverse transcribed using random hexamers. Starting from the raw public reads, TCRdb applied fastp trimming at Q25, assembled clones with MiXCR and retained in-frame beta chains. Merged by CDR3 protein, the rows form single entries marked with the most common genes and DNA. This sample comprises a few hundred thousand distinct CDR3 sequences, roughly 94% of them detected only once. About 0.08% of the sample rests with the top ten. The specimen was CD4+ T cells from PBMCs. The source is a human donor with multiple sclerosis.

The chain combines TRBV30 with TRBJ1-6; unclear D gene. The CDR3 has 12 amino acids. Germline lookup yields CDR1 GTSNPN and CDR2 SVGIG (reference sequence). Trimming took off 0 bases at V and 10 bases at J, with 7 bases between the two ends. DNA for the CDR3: TGTGCCTGGAGTGTATTCAACTCACCCCTCCACTTT. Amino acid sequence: CAWSVFNSPLHF.

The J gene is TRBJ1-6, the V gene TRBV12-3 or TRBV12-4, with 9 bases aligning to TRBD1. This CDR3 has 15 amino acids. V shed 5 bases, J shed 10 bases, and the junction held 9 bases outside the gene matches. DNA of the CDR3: TGTGCCAGCAGTGGGGGACAGGGCCCTTCCTCACCCCTCCACTTT. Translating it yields CASSGGQGPSSPLHF.

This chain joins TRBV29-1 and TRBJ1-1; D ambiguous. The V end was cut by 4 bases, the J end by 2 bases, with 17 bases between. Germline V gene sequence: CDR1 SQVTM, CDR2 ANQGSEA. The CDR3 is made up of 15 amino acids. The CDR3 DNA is TGCAGCGTTGCGGCGGGCTTCTACACAAACACTGAAGCTTTCTTT. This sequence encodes CSVAAGFYTNTEAFF.

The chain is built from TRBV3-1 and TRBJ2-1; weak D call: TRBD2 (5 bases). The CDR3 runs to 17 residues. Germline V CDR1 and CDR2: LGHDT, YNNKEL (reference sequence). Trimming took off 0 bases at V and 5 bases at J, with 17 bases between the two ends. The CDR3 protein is CASSQDSMTGRNNEQFF. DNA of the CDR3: TGTGCCAGCAGCCAAGATAGTATGACGGGAAGGAACAATGAGCAGTTCTTC.

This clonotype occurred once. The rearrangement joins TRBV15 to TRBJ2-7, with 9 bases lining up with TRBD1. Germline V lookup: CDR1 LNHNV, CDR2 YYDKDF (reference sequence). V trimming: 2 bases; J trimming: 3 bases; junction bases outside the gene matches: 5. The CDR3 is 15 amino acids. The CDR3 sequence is CATSRRTGDFYEQYV. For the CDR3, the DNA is TGTGCCACCAGCAGACGGACAGGGGACTTCTACGAGCAGTACGTC.

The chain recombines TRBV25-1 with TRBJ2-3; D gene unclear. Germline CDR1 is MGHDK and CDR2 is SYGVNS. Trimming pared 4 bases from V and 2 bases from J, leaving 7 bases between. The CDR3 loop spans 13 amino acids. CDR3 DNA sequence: TGTGCCAGCAGTGGCCCCCTCACAGATACGCAGTATTTT. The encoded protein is CASSGPLTDTQYF.

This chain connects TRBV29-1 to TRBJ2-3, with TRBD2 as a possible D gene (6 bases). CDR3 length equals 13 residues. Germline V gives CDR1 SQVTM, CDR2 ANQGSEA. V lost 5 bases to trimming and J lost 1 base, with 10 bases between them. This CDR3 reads CSVPAGRTDTQYF. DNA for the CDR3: TGCAGCGTTCCTGCGGGACGCACAGATACGCAGTATTTT.

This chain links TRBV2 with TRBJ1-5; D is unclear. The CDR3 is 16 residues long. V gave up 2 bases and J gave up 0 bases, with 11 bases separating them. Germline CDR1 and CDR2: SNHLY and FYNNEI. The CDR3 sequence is CASSELRAISNQPQHF. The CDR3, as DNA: TGTGCCAGCAGTGAACTGAGGGCTATTAGCAATCAGCCCCAGCATTTT.

Written as DNA, the CDR3 is TGTGCCAGCAGCCAAGACTCCAGGGGAAACATTCAGTACTTC. Protein sequence: CASSQDSRGNIQYF. V and J are TRBV3-1 and TRBJ2-4, with D tentatively TRBD1 (6 bases). CDR3 length: 14 amino acids. The V and J ends lost 0 bases and 6 bases respectively, with 9 bases between them. Germline-derived CDR1 and CDR2 are LGHDT and YNNKEL (reference sequence).

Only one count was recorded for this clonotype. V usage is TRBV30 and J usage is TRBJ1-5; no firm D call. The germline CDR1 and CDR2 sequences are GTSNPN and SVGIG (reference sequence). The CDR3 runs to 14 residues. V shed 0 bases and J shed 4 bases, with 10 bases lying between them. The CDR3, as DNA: TGTGCCTGGAGTGTGTCTACCGTAAATCAGCCCCAGCATTTT. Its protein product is CAWSVSTVNQPQHF.

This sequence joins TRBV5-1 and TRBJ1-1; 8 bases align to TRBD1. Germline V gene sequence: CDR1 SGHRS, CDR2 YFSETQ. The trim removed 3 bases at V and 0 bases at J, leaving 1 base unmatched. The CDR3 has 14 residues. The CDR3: CASSSGGVNTEAFF. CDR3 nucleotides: TGCGCCAGCAGCTCAGGGGGCGTGAACACTGAAGCTTTCTTT.

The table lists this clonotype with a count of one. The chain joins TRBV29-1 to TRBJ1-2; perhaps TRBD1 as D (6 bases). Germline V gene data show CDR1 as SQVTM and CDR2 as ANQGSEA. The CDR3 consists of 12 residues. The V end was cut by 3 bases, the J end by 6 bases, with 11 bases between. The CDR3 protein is CSVDWGADGYTF. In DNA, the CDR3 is TGCAGCGTTGACTGGGGGGCAGATGGCTACACCTTC.

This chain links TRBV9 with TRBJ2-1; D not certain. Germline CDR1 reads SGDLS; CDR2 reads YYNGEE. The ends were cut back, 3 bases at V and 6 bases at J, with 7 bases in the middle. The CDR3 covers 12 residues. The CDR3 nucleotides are TGTGCCAGCAGCGCCAGCCTCAATGAGCAGTTCTTC. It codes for CASSASLNEQFF.

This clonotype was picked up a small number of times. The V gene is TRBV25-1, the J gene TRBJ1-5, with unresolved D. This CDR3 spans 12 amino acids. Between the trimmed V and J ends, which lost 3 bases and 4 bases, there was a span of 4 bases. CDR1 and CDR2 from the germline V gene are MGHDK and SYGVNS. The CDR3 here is CASSEGNQPQHF. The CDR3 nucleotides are TGTGCCAGCAGTGAGGGGAATCAGCCCCAGCATTTT.

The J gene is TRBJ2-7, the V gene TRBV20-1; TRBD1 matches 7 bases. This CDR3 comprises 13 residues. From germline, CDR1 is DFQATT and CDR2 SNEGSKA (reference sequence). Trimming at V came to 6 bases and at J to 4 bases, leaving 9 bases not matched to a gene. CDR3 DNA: TGCAGTGCCTCCCAAGCAGGGGGATACGAGCAGTACGTC. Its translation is CSASQAGGYEQYV.

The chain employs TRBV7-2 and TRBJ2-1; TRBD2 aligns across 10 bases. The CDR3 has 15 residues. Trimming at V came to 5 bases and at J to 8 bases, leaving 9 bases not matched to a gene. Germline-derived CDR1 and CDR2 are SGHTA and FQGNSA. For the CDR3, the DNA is TGTGCCAGCAGCATAAACCCAGCGGGGGGGTATGAGCAGTTCTTC. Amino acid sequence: CASSINPAGGYEQFF.

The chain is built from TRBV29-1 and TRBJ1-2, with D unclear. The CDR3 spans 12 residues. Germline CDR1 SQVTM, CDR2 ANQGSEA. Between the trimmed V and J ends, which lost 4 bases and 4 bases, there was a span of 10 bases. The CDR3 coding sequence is TGCAGCGTTGGAGACTCGGGCTATGGCTACACCTTC. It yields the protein CSVGDSGYGYTF.

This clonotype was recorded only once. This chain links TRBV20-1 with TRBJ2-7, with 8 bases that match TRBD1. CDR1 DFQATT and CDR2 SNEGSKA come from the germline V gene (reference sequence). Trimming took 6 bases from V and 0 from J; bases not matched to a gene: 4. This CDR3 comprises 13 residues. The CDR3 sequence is CSALDRASYEQYV. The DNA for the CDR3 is TGCAGTGCCCTGGACAGGGCCTCCTACGAGCAGTACGTC.

The CDR3 is CASSPHRLAKNIQYF. Written as DNA, the CDR3 is TGTGCCAGCAGCCCACACCGTTTAGCCAAAAACATTCAGTACTTC. The chain employs TRBV7-2 and TRBJ2-4; D is unclear. The CDR3 totals 15 residues. CDR1 and CDR2 from the germline V gene are SGHTA and FQGNSA. Trimming took off 5 bases at V and 0 bases at J, with 11 bases between the two ends.

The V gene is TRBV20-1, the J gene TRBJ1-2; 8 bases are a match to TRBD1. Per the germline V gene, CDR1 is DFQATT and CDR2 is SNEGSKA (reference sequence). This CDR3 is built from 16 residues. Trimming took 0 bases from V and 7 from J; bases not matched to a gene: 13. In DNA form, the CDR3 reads TGCAGTGCTAGAGATCTGGGCAGGGGGCGAATAGGTGGCTACACCTTC. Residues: CSARDLGRGRIGGYTF.

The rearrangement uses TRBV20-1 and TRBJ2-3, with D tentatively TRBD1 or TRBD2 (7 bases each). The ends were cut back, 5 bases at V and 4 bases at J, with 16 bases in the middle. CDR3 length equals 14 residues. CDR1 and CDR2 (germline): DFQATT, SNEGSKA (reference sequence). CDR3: CSAPHAGGADTQYF. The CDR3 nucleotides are TGCAGTGCTCCTCACGCAGGGGGGGCAGATACGCAGTATTTT.

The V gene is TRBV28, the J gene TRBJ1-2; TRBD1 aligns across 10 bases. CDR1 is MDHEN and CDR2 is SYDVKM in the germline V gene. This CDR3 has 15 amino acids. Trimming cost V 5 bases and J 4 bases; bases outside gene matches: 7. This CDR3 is CASSTRGQGSYGYTF. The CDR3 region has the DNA TGTGCCAGCAGTACCCGGGGACAGGGGAGCTATGGCTACACCTTC.

CDR3 region: CALTGAGGHYEQYF. The CDR3 coding sequence is TGTGCCTTAACAGGAGCGGGGGGACACTACGAGCAGTACTTC. V gene TRBV30 combines with J gene TRBJ2-7, with 9 bases lining up with TRBD2. Trimming cost V 7 bases and J 3 bases; bases outside gene matches: 10. The germline CDR1 and CDR2 sequences are GTSNPN and SVGIG (reference sequence). The CDR3 spans 14 residues.

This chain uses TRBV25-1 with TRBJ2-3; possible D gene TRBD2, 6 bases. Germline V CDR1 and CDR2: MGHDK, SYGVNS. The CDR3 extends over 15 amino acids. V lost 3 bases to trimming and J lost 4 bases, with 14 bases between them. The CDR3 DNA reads TGTGCCAGCAGTGATGGGGGGAACCCGGCAGATACGCAGTATTTT. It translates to CASSDGGNPADTQYF.

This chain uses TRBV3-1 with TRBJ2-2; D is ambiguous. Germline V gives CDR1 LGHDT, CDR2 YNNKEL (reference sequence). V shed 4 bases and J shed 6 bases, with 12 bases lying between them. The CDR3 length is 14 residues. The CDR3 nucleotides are TGTGCCAGCAGCCCCGACGGTAGGGCCGGGGAGCTGTTTTTT. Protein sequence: CASSPDGRAGELFF.

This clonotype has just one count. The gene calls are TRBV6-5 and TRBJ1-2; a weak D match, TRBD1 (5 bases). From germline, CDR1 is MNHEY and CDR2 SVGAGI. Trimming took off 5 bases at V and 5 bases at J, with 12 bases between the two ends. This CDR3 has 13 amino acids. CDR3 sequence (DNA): TGTGCCAGCAGTCCCCGGACACGGTATGGCTACACCTTC. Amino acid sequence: CASSPRTRYGYTF.